Listed below are T cell receptor beta chains from one sample, sequenced in a study of T-cell reconstitution after alpha-beta-depleted transplantation in children. TCRdb fed the PCR reads into MiXCR, producing one record per CDR3 protein. The table lists about 980,000 distinct CDR3 sequences, roughly 29% of them singletons. The input for sequencing was PBMCs, mostly from graft donor cells, taken 360 days after TCRalphabeta/CD19-depleted stem cell transplant. The receptors stem from a boy less than two years old who had a stem cell transplant for SCID, so the T cells may come from the graft donor. CDR3s include the opening cysteine and the closing phenylalanine or tryptophan. A D gene is named only where the DNA matches it firmly. Part of the rows lack a size; the others show once, few, many or a class for expanded clones.

D,V,size,J,CDR3,DNA
.,TRBV5-1,.,TRBJ2-5,CASSPGGAAETQYF,TGCGCCAGCAGCCCCGGGGGAGCGGCGGAGACCCAGTACTTC
.,TRBV5-5,.,TRBJ2-3,CASSLVGAAADTQYF,TGTGCCAGCAGCTTGGTGGGGGCCGCGGCAGATACGCAGTATTTT
.,TRBV4-1,.,TRBJ2-7,CASSQGVDSYEQYF,TGCGCCAGCAGCCAAGGAGTCGATTCCTACGAGCAGTACTTC
.,TRBV5-8,few,TRBJ2-1,CASSFRVRYNEQFF,TGTGCCAGCAGCTTCAGGGTCAGGTACAATGAGCAGTTCTTC
.,TRBV20-1,few,TRBJ2-5,CSARDRDVPMETQYF,TGCAGTGCTAGAGACAGGGATGTTCCGATGGAGACCCAGTACTTC
TRBD1,TRBV20-1,.,TRBJ2-1,CSASPLIRGSYNEQFF,TGCAGTGCTAGTCCTCTCATCAGGGGGTCCTACAATGAGCAGTTCTTC
.,TRBV9,few,TRBJ2-1,CASSVGLNEQFF,TGTGCCAGCAGCGTAGGCCTCAATGAGCAGTTCTTC
.,TRBV27,.,TRBJ1-1,CASSLFPGKKEAFF,TGTGCCAGCAGTTTATTCCCGGGCAAGAAGGAAGCTTTCTTT
.,TRBV12-3/TRBV12-4,many,TRBJ2-1,CASSFGYEQFF,TGTGCCAGCAGTTTTGGGTATGAGCAGTTCTTC
TRBD1,TRBV20-1,.,TRBJ1-2,CSATGQGSYGYTF,TGCAGTGCTACCGGACAGGGGTCATATGGCTACACCTTC
.,TRBV5-1,few,TRBJ2-3,CASSPPVGVSTDTQYF,TGCGCCAGCAGCCCCCCAGTCGGCGTTAGCACAGATACGCAGTATTTT
.,TRBV20-1,.,TRBJ1-2,CSAATNYGYTF,TGCAGTGCCGCAACTAACTATGGCTACACCTTC
.,TRBV20-1,few,TRBJ1-1,CSALDRQNTEAFF,TGCAGTGCTTTAGACAGGCAGAACACTGAAGCTTTCTTT
TRBD2,TRBV2,few,TRBJ2-7,CASRRTSGGYYEQYF,TGTGCCAGCAGGCGTACTAGCGGGGGCTACTACGAGCAGTACTTC